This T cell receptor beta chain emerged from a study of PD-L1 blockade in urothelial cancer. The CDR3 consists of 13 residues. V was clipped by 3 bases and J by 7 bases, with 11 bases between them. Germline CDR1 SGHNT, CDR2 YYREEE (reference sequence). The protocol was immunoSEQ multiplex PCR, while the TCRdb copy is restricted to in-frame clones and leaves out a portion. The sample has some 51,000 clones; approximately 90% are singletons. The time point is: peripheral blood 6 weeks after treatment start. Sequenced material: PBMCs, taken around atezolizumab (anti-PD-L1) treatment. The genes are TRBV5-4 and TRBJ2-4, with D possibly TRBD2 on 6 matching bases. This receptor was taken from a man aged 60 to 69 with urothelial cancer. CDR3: CASSSPGVNIQYF. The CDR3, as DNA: TGTGCCAGCAGCTCACCGGGGGTGAACATTCAGTACTTC. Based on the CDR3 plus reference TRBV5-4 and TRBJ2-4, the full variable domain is ETGVTQSPTHLIKTRGQQVTLRCSSQSGHNTVSWYQQALGQGPQFIFQYYREEENGRGNFPPRFSGLQFPNYSSELNVNALELDDSALYLCASSSPGVNIQYFGAGTRLSVL.